The 17 T cell receptor beta chains given below trace back to one sample, sequenced in a study of blood T cell repertoires in COVID-19. TCRdb's copy holds only in-frame clones and misses some; the assay was immunoSEQ multiplex PCR. The sample gives a few hundred thousand clones, roughly 90% of which show up once; about 1.5% is in the top ten. Source material: PBMCs or T cells enriched from blood (not recorded which). These receptors all stem from a woman under 30 who had been exposed to COVID-19.

V is TRBV23-1 and J is TRBJ2-7; 8 bases agree with TRBD2. TRBV23-1 is an ORF, and what it does is uncertain. V shed 1 base and J 6 bases; nucleotides not matched to a gene: 14. This CDR3 is 17 amino acids long. This chain's CDR3 is CASSQLISGLAYSEQYF. As DNA, the CDR3 is TGCGCCAGCAGTCAATTAATATCCGGACTAGCTTATAGCGAGCAGTACTTC.

V usage is TRBV27 and J usage is TRBJ2-3; 14 bases map to TRBD2. J was trimmed by 5 bases and V by 3 bases; bases with no gene match: 4. CDR3 length: 16 amino acids. The germline V gene encodes CDR1 MNHEY and CDR2 SMNVEV (reference sequence). The CDR3 DNA is TGTGCCAGCAGTTTGTCGGGACTAGCGGGAGAAGATACGCAGTATTTT. It specifies CASSLSGLAGEDTQYF.

The chain is built from TRBV15 and TRBJ2-5; the D gene is possibly TRBD1 (5 bases). The CDR3 is 15 amino acids. Germline V gene sequence: CDR1 LNHNV, CDR2 YYDKDF (reference sequence). The V end was cut by 0 bases, the J end by 3 bases, with 11 bases between. The chain's CDR3 is CATSRDNRREETQYF. The CDR3 bases are TGTGCCACCAGCAGAGATAATCGCAGGGAAGAGACCCAGTACTTC.

The chain uses TRBV3-1 (or the pseudogene TRBV3-2) and TRBJ2-7, with D possibly TRBD2 on 7 matching bases. CDR3 length equals 16 residues. Germline CDR1 is LGHDT and CDR2 is YNNKEL (reference sequence). V was pared by 3 bases and J by 1 base, with 16 bases between. The CDR3 DNA is TGTGCCAGCAGCCACGGTGGCGGGGGCGATTCCTACGAGCAGTACTTC. Translation: CASSHGGGGDSYEQYF.

The chain links TRBV3-1 (or the pseudogene TRBV3-2) to TRBJ1-3; perhaps TRBD1 as D (6 bases). The CDR3 runs 15 residues. Germline loops: CDR1 LGHDT, CDR2 YNNKEL (reference sequence). The V end lost 4 bases, the J end lost 0 bases, and 10 bases lay between the germline ends. CDR3 sequence reads: CASSRTDLSGNTIYF. The CDR3 DNA follows: TGTGCCAGCAGCCGGACAGACCTCTCTGGAAACACCATATATTTT.

The V and J genes are TRBV10-3 and TRBJ2-7; maybe TRBD1 (5 bases). The CDR3 consists of 16 residues. Germline loops: CDR1 ENHRY, CDR2 SYGVKD. V was cut by 2 bases and J by 4 bases, with 18 bases left in between. DNA of the CDR3: TGTGCCATCAGTGAGCCGAGAGCCAGGGCGGTTTACGAGCAGTACTTC. Its translation is CAISEPRARAVYEQYF.

The rearrangement joins TRBV24-1 to TRBJ2-6, with TRBD1 matching over 8 bases. J gave up 2 bases and V 2 bases, and 4 bases lay outside the gene matches. Germline V gives CDR1 KGHDR, CDR2 SFDVKD. The CDR3 has 17 amino acids. CDR3 bases: TGTGCCACCAGTGATTCGGACAGGGAGACTGGGGCCAACGTCCTGACTTTC. This gives the protein CATSDSDRETGANVLTF.

This clone was seen a few times. This chain joins TRBV19 and TRBJ1-5; maybe TRBD1 (6 bases). This CDR3 spans 14 amino acids. CDR1 LNHDA and CDR2 SQIVND come from the germline V gene (reference sequence). Between the trimmed V and J ends, which lost 5 bases and 3 bases, there was a span of 11 bases. The CDR3 loop reads CASSDRSYNQPQHF. CDR3 in DNA: TGTGCCAGTAGTGACAGGTCCTACAATCAGCCCCAGCATTTT.

The rearrangement links TRBV13 to TRBJ2-7, with D unresolved. Trimming pared 2 bases from V and 2 bases from J, leaving 10 bases between. There are 14 residues in the CDR3. Looked up from germline, CDR1 is PRHDT and CDR2 is FYEKMQ (reference sequence). The CDR3 region is CASSLNSEAYEQYF. Written as DNA, the CDR3 is TGTGCCAGCAGCTTAAATTCTGAGGCCTACGAGCAGTACTTC.

The V and J genes are TRBV21-1 and TRBJ1-6. TRBV21-1 is marked as a pseudogene. This CDR3 is 16 amino acids long. The CDR3 protein is CASSKVGGSYNSPLHF. CDR3 sequence (DNA): TGTGCCAGCAGCAAAGTGGGGGGCTCCTATAATTCACCCCTCCACTTT.

The chain is built from TRBV4-3 and TRBJ1-6, with D possibly matching TRBD1 (6 bases). This CDR3 has 15 amino acids. V shed 3 bases and J shed 10 bases, with 16 bases lying between them. CDR1 and CDR2 (germline): LGHNA, YSLEER. The CDR3 region has the DNA TGCGCCAGCAGCCAGAACAGGGAGAGGGGATCACCCCTCCACTTT. Its protein is CASSQNRERGSPLHF.

The gene calls are TRBV4-3 and TRBJ1-1; a possible D gene is TRBD1 (5 bases). CDR1 and CDR2 (germline): LGHNA, YSLEER. The CDR3 contains 15 residues. The V and J ends lost 0 bases and 5 bases respectively, with 13 bases between them. In nucleotides, the CDR3 is TGCGCCAGCAGCCAAGATTTCAGCGGGGGGACTGAAGCTTTCTTT. It specifies CASSQDFSGGTEAFF.

V usage is TRBV28 and J usage is TRBJ1-1; 12 positions match TRBD1. V shed 5 bases, J shed 7 bases, and the junction held 11 bases outside the gene matches. The CDR3 sequence is 16 residues long. Germline V gene sequence: CDR1 MDHEN, CDR2 SYDVKM. Here the CDR3 reads CASSRLPGQGALEAFF. The DNA of the CDR3 is TGTGCCAGCAGTCGACTACCGGGACAGGGGGCCCTTGAAGCTTTCTTT.

Only a few counts were recorded for this clone. The chain has TRBV7-9 and TRBJ2-2; TRBD1 agrees at 7 bases. Germline CDR1 is SEHNR and CDR2 is FQNEAQ (reference sequence). This CDR3 is built from 14 residues. V lost 8 bases, J lost 0 bases, and 3 bases stayed unmatched. CDR3 in amino acids: CASRDSPNTGELFF. The CDR3 DNA reads TGTGCCAGCCGGGACAGTCCGAACACCGGGGAGCTGTTTTTT. The full variable domain, in which reference TRBV7-9 and TRBJ2-2 provide the parts outside the CDR3, is DTGVSQNPRHKITKRGQNVTFRCDPISEHNRLYWYRQTLGQGPEFLTYFQNEAQLEKSRLLSDRFSAERPKGSFSTLEIQRTEQGDSAMYLCASRDSPNTGELFFGEGSRLTVL.

CDR3 in amino acids: CASSSSTDGETQYF. The CDR3 nucleotides read TGTGCCAGCAGTTCCTCCACAGATGGTGAGACCCAGTACTTC. The chain has TRBV6-5 and TRBJ2-5; no reliable D call. The CDR3 loop spans 14 amino acids. With 4 bases removed from V and 5 bases from J, the gap between germline ends came to 14 bases. The germline gives CDR1 MNHEY, CDR2 SVGAGI.

The chain combines TRBV6-2 or TRBV6-3 with TRBJ1-1; D gene ambiguous. Germline CDR1 is MNHEY and CDR2 is SVGEGT. This CDR3 is built from 14 residues. V was pared by 2 bases and J by 4 bases, with 11 bases between. CDR3 sequence reads: CASSYPMTGTEAFF. The CDR3 coding sequence is TGTGCCAGCAGTTACCCTATGACGGGCACTGAAGCTTTCTTT.

This clone came up once. The gene calls are TRBV7-9 and TRBJ2-1, with TRBD2 as a possible D gene (5 bases). The germline gives CDR1 SEHNR, CDR2 FQNEAQ (reference sequence). The CDR3 extends over 12 amino acids. Trimming stripped 6 bases from V and 8 bases from J, with 11 bases between. CDR3 protein: CASRKLGHEQFF. The CDR3 DNA reads as TGTGCCAGCAGGAAACTAGGGCATGAGCAGTTCTTC. The whole variable domain, remainder taken from reference TRBV7-9 and TRBJ2-1, is DTGVSQNPRHKITKRGQNVTFRCDPISEHNRLYWYRQTLGQGPEFLTYFQNEAQLEKSRLLSDRFSAERPKGSFSTLEIQRTEQGDSAMYLCASRKLGHEQFFGPGTRLTVL.